A single sample gave rise to the 11 T cell receptor beta chains below, sequenced in a study of blood T cell repertoires in COVID-19. Sequencing was performed with immunoSEQ multiplex PCR; in TCRdb, only in-frame clones are kept and a portion is missing. In the table there are about 140,000 clones, 76% of which are singletons. Source material: peripheral blood. These receptors were taken from a woman of 80 years or more with active or convalescent COVID-19.

The chain carries TRBV7-8 and TRBJ2-1; 8 bases line up with TRBD1. Germline lookup yields CDR1 SGHVS and CDR2 FQNEAQ. This CDR3 region has 17 residues. Germline trimming cut 2 bases from V and 2 bases from J; bases unmatched to any gene: 8. As DNA, the CDR3 is TGTGCCAGCAGCTTATCCCCGGTCAGGGGGCCCTACAATGAGCAGTTCTTC. The encoded protein is CASSLSPVRGPYNEQFF.

V gene TRBV11-2 combines with J gene TRBJ1-4; maybe TRBD1 (5 bases). The CDR3 runs to 14 residues. Germline-derived CDR1 and CDR2 are SGHAT and FQNNGV. Trimming removed 6 bases from V and 13 bases from J, with 21 bases in between. The CDR3 DNA follows: TGTGCCAGCAGGCTAAATCCTGGGGCCTTAGCACTGTTTTTT. This gives the protein CASRLNPGALALFF. The whole variable domain, filled in from reference TRBV11-2 and TRBJ1-4, reads EAGVAQSPRYKIIEKRQSVAFWCNPISGHATLYWYQQILGQGPKLLIQFQNNGVVDDSQLPKDRFSAERLKGVDSTLKIQPAKLEDSAVYLCASRLNPGALALFFGSGTQLSVL.

A word on this clone: Germline is not matched at one junction end, which may reflect a read error. V and J are TRBV3-1 (or the pseudogene TRBV3-2) and TRBJ2-1; the match to TRBD1 covers 8 bases. The length of the CDR3 is 11 residues. CDR1 and CDR2 from the germline V gene are LGHDT and YNNKEL (reference sequence). Written as DNA, the CDR3 is TGTGCCAGCAGCCGGACAGGGCCCCGGATCTTC. It translates to CASSRTGPRIF.

The V call is TRBV10-1, the J call TRBJ1-3; 10 bases line up with TRBD1. V lost 7 bases, J lost 0 bases, and 18 bases stayed unmatched. This CDR3 is built from 20 residues. Germline values: CDR1 WNHNN, CDR2 SYGVQD (reference sequence). In nucleotides, the CDR3 is TGCGCCAGCAACATCATAGACAGGGGGCTTCCGTCGAGCTCTGGAAACACCATATATTTT. Its translation: CASNIIDRGLPSSSGNTIYF.

The chain joins TRBV5-1 to TRBJ2-3; perhaps TRBD2 as D (6 bases). CDR1 and CDR2 from the germline V gene are SGHRS and YFSETQ. V lost 2 bases and J 1 base, leaving 11 bases between the germline ends. The CDR3 consists of 15 residues. The CDR3 nucleotides read TGCGCCAGCAGCTTCGACGGGACTCGCACAGATACGCAGTATTTT. Translation gives CASSFDGTRTDTQYF.

The CDR3 DNA is TGTGCCAGCAGTGCCCAGACAGGGGGGTGGACTGAAGCTTTCTTT. This encodes CASSAQTGGWTEAFF. V is TRBV6-4 and J is TRBJ1-1, with 9 bases that match TRBD1. In germline, CDR1 is MRHNA, CDR2 SNTAGT. The CDR3 contains 15 residues. V was pared by 4 bases and J by 5 bases, with 8 bases of the junction left unmatched.

This rearrangement joins TRBV27 to TRBJ2-6; TRBD1 might be the D (6 bases). The ends were cut back, 3 bases at V and 2 bases at J, with 11 bases in the middle. The CDR3 loop spans 16 amino acids. From germline, CDR1 is MNHEY and CDR2 SMNVEV (reference sequence). The CDR3 bases are TGTGCCAGCAGTTTTCACAGGACAGCTGGGGCCAACGTCCTGACTTTC. This gives the protein CASSFHRTAGANVLTF.

This chain joins TRBV24-1 and TRBJ2-3; D is ambiguous. The CDR3 totals 15 residues. CDR1 and CDR2 (germline): KGHDR, SFDVKD. V was clipped by 3 bases and J by 3 bases, with 12 bases between them. The chain's CDR3 is CATSDGSEVTDTQYF. CDR3 nucleotide sequence: TGTGCCACCAGTGATGGGTCAGAGGTGACAGATACGCAGTATTTT.

The chain links TRBV9 to TRBJ2-1; D gene ambiguous. The CDR3 is made up of 15 amino acids. Trimming removed 2 bases at V and 0 bases at J, with 9 bases between. Germline V lookup: CDR1 SGDLS, CDR2 YYNGEE. CDR3 region: CASSVAVSSYNEQFF. The CDR3 bases are TGTGCCAGCAGCGTCGCGGTCAGCTCCTACAATGAGCAGTTCTTC.

This clone was seen a handful of times. V usage is TRBV19 and J usage is TRBJ2-5; 7 nucleotides line up with TRBD1. In germline, CDR1 is LNHDA, CDR2 SQIVND (reference sequence). The V and J ends lost 5 bases and 4 bases, in that order; junction bases with no gene match: 10. This CDR3 spans 15 amino acids. For the CDR3, the DNA is TGTGCCAGTAGTTCCACAGGGGTTCCCCGAGAGACCCAGTACTTC. Protein sequence: CASSSTGVPRETQYF.

The chain employs TRBV10-1 and TRBJ2-7; D uncertain. CDR3 length equals 11 residues. Germline CDR1 WNHNN, CDR2 SYGVQD (reference sequence). V gave up 1 base and J gave up 5 bases, with 3 bases separating them. The CDR3 reads CASSEFNEQYF. The CDR3, as DNA: TGCGCCAGCAGTGAGTTTAACGAGCAGTACTTC.